This is a list of T cell receptor beta chains from one sample in a study of cytomegalovirus exposure and HLA in healthy donors. The repertoire was sequenced with immunoSEQ multiplex PCR; TCRdb's copy has only in-frame clones and lacks some. The sample shows about 90,000 clones, about two thirds of them seen only once. Sequenced material: PBMCs. Receptors were obtained from a woman aged 25 to 45 in good health and CMV-seropositive. CDR3s include the opening cysteine and the closing phenylalanine or tryptophan. D genes are given only for firm matches. Expanded clones get a size class; other rows say once, few or many, or leave the size out.

V gene	clone size	D gene	J gene	CDR3 protein	CDR3 DNA
TRBV27	NA	TRBD1	TRBJ2-7	CASSLSSGQGSYEQYF	TGTGCCAGCAGTTTATCGTCGGGACAGGGTTCCTACGAGCAGTACTTC
TRBV6-1	NA	NA	TRBJ2-7	CASSVHVVHYYEQYF	TGTGCCAGCAGTGTTCACGTGGTCCACTACTACGAGCAGTACTTC
TRBV28	NA	TRBD1	TRBJ1-4	CASIPQPGTGGGKLFF	TGTGCCAGCATCCCTCAACCCGGGACAGGGGGGGGAAAACTGTTTTTT
TRBV6-1	NA	NA	TRBJ2-7	CASSEREQYF	TGTGCCAGCAGTGAGAGAGAGCAGTACTTC
TRBV21-1	NA	NA	TRBJ2-5	CASSKVGDRGETQYF	TGTGCCAGCAGCAAAGTTGGGGACAGGGGCGAGACCCAGTACTTC
TRBV7-2	once	NA	TRBJ1-2	CASSLYQGMGPYGHTF	TGTGCCAGCAGCTTATACCAGGGGATGGGACCCTATGGCCACACCTTC
TRBV7-3	NA	NA	TRBJ1-1	CASSEQGLNTEAFF	TGTGCCAGCAGCGAACAGGGATTGAACACTGAAGCTTTCTTT
TRBV7-9	few	NA	TRBJ1-3	CASSLVSTGSSGNTIYF	TGTGCCAGCAGCTTAGTGTCCACAGGGAGCTCTGGAAACACCATATATTTT
TRBV4-1	NA	TRBD2	TRBJ2-1	CASSPGLVSNEQFF	TGCGCCAGCAGCCCGGGACTAGTCAGCAATGAGCAGTTCTTC
TRBV6-6	NA	NA	TRBJ1-2	CASNDQAGGGGGGYTF	TGTGCCAGCAACGACCAGGCCGGGGGAGGCGGGGGTGGCTACACCTTC
TRBV4-3	once	TRBD2	TRBJ2-1	CASSQGRTSGGIEQFF	TGCGCCAGCAGCCAAGGTAGAACTAGCGGGGGGATTGAGCAGTTCTTC
TRBV5-5	few	NA	TRBJ2-5	CASSLRPAVRETQYF	TGTGCCAGCAGCTTGCGGCCAGCGGTGAGGGAGACCCAGTACTTC
TRBV6-6	NA	TRBD1	TRBJ1-5	CASSPGQASNQPQHF	TGTGCCAGCAGCCCGGGACAGGCGAGCAATCAGCCCCAGCATTTT
TRBV6-5	few	TRBD1	TRBJ1-2	CASSYSGTAPRYTF	TGTGCCAGCAGTTACTCGGGGACAGCTCCCCGCTACACCTTC
TRBV5-6	NA	NA	TRBJ1-3	CASSSAGQSGNTIYF	TGTGCCAGCAGCTCGGCCGGACAGTCTGGAAACACCATATATTTT
TRBV11-3	once	NA	TRBJ1-3	CASSFRGTNSGNTIYF	TGTGCCAGCAGCTTCCGGGGGACCAACTCTGGAAACACCATATATTTT
TRBV19	few	TRBD1	TRBJ1-3	CASSRGTGLASIYF	TGTGCCAGTAGCCGCGGGACAGGTCTTGCCTCCATATATTTT
TRBV7-2	NA	NA	TRBJ2-3	CASSLAPARGQDTQYF	TGTGCCAGCAGCTTAGCGCCGGCAAGGGGTCAAGATACGCAGTATTTT
TRBV7-9	NA	NA	TRBJ1-4	CASSLEATRAKLFF	TGTGCCAGCAGCTTGGAAGCTACGAGGGCAAAACTGTTTTTT
TRBV5-1	NA	NA	TRBJ2-2	CASSSGLSGELFF	TGCGCCAGCAGCTCGGGACTTTCCGGGGAGCTGTTTTTT
TRBV5-1	NA	TRBD1	TRBJ2-1	CASSRTGSSYNEQFF	TGCGCCAGCAGCAGGACAGGGTCCTCCTACAATGAGCAGTTCTTC
TRBV7-3	NA	NA	TRBJ2-3	CASSLIPVSTDTQYF	TGTGCCAGCAGCTTAATTCCGGTGAGCACAGATACGCAGTATTTT
TRBV19	NA	TRBD1	TRBJ1-1	CASTYKGQGGMGAFF	TGTGCCAGTACTTATAAGGGACAGGGGGGCATGGGAGCTTTCTTT
TRBV29-1	NA	NA	TRBJ1-2	CSVVVLGQRGVGYTF	TGCAGCGTTGTTGTATTGGGGCAACGGGGGGTAGGCTACACCTTC
TRBV6-5	NA	NA	TRBJ1-5	CASSSLSQGYQPQHF	TGTGCCAGCAGTTCGCTGTCCCAGGGTTATCAGCCCCAGCATTTT
TRBV11-1	NA	TRBD1	TRBJ1-1	CASSWNTGDAFF	TGTGCCAGCAGCTGGAACACAGGGGATGCTTTCTTT
TRBV19	NA	NA	TRBJ1-1	CASSIQGQNTEAFF	TGTGCCAGTAGTATCCAGGGGCAGAACACTGAAGCTTTCTTT
TRBV5-1	NA	TRBD2	TRBJ2-1	CASSPVVAGGPIEQFF	TGCGCCAGCAGCCCCGTCGTAGCGGGGGGTCCGATTGAGCAGTTCTTC
TRBV19	NA	TRBD1	TRBJ2-7	CASSMTGGIYEQYF	TGTGCCAGTAGTATGACAGGGGGGATATACGAGCAGTACTTC
TRBV30	once	NA	TRBJ1-5	CAWSVRDINQPQHF	TGTGCCTGGAGTGTAAGGGACATAAATCAGCCCCAGCATTTT
TRBV9	NA	TRBD1	TRBJ1-1	CASSPLGTGTVAFF	TGTGCCAGCAGTCCCCTTGGGACAGGGACAGTAGCTTTCTTT
TRBV19	NA	NA	TRBJ1-5	CASSNQGNQPQHF	TGTGCCAGTAGCAACCAGGGCAATCAGCCCCAGCATTTT
TRBV6-5	NA	NA	TRBJ1-2	CASHTAGGDYGYTF	TGTGCCAGCCACACTGCGGGGGGGGACTATGGCTACACCTTC
TRBV6-5	NA	NA	TRBJ1-5	CASSELNSNQPQHF	TGTGCCAGCAGTGAACTGAATAGCAATCAGCCCCAGCATTTT
TRBV7-9	few	NA	TRBJ2-7	CASSFEDF	TGTGCCAGCAGCTTCGAGGACTTC
TRBV6-1	NA	TRBD1	TRBJ1-2	CASSRSGGTHGYTF	TGTGCCAGCAGTCGGTCAGGGGGAACCCATGGCTACACCTTC
TRBV6-1	NA	NA	TRBJ1-3	CASSEVSMRTGNTIYF	TGTGCCAGCAGTGAAGTATCCATGAGGACTGGAAACACCATATATTTT